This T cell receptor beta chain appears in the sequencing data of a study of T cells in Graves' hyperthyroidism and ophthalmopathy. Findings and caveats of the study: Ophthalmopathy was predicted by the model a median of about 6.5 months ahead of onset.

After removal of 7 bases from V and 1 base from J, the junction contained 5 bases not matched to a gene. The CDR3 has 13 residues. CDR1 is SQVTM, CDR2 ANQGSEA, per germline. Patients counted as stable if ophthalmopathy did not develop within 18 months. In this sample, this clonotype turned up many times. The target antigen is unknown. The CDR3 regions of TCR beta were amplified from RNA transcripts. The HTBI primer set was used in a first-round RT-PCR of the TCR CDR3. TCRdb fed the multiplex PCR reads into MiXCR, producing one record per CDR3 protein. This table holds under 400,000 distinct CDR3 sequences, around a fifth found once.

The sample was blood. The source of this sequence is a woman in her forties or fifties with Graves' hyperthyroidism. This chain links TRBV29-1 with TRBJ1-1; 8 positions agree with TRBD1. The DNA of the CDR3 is TGCAGCGGTACCGGGACAGGGAACACTGAAGCTTTCTTT. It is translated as CSGTGTGNTEAFF.